This T cell receptor beta chain is drawn from a study of blood T cell repertoires in COVID-19. Study context: Researchers got acute and convalescent COVID-19 samples from the United States, Italy and Spain.

The germline gives CDR1 MNHEY, CDR2 SVGAGI. This CDR3 contains 15 residues. Germline trimming cut 2 bases from V and 3 bases from J; bases unmatched to any gene: 6. The protocol was immunoSEQ multiplex PCR, while the TCRdb copy is restricted to in-frame clones and leaves out a portion. The profile shows about 210,000 clones, 75% to 90% of them singletons. This sequence was found in a woman between 65 and 79 years old with COVID-19, enrolled during active disease. Sequenced material: peripheral blood. The gene calls are TRBV6-5 and TRBJ2-7, with 8 nucleotides matching TRBD1. DNA of the CDR3: TGTGCCAGCAGTTACCAGGAGGACAGGGACTACGAGCAGTACTTC. This translates into CASSYQEDRDYEQYF.